Below are 17 T cell receptor beta chains sequenced from a single sample in a study of T cells in narcolepsy. Repertoires were generated with immunoSEQ multiplex PCR, while TCRdb's copy carries only in-frame clones and drops some. Of about 40,000 clones in the sample, about 85% were seen once. The specimen sequenced was CD45RA- memory CD4+ T cells from PBMCs. These TCRs come from a human donor with narcolepsy.

The rearrangement uses TRBV5-1 and TRBJ2-2; 7 positions match TRBD2. The V gene end was trimmed by 5 bases and the J gene end by 6 bases; junction bases not matched to a gene: 10. This CDR3 is 15 amino acids long. Germline V gene lookup returns CDR1 SGHRS and CDR2 YFSETQ. The CDR3 is CASRLPGTNPGELFF. The CDR3 bases are TGCGCCAGCAGGCTCCCCGGGACTAACCCCGGGGAGCTGTTTTTT.

This chain connects TRBV5-5 to TRBJ1-3; TRBD1 matches at 9 bases. Trimming removed 1 base from V and 0 bases from J; junction bases left unmatched: 5. Germline V gene lookup returns CDR1 SGHKS and CDR2 YYEKEE (reference sequence). The CDR3 spans 17 residues. CDR3 protein: CASSLRTGAASGNTIYF. In DNA, the CDR3 is TGTGCCAGCAGCTTGCGGACAGGGGCAGCCTCTGGAAACACCATATATTTT.

The gene calls are TRBV6-1 and TRBJ1-1; the D is unclear. Germline V gene data show CDR1 as MNHNS and CDR2 as SASEGT. The CDR3 consists of 15 residues. Trimming shortened V by 6 bases and J by 3 bases, and 17 bases separated the two germline ends. CDR3 protein: CASSRHHQGDTEAFF. The CDR3 bases are TGTGCCAGCAGCCGACACCACCAAGGAGACACTGAAGCTTTCTTT.

This clone was detected only once. This rearrangement joins TRBV2 to TRBJ2-3; either TRBD1 or TRBD2 may fit D (5 bases each). This CDR3 spans 14 amino acids. V dropped 10 bases and J dropped 2 bases, with 16 bases sitting between them. Germline CDR1 and CDR2: SNHLY and FYNNEI. DNA for the CDR3: TGTGCCACCCTAGGGGCCCTAGCCACAGATACGCAGTATTTT. Residues: CATLGALATDTQYF.

V gene TRBV5-6 combines with J gene TRBJ1-1, with 7 bases that match TRBD1. Germline CDR1 is SGHDT and CDR2 is YYEEEE. The CDR3 totals 16 residues. J was trimmed by 1 base and V by 2 bases; bases with no gene match: 8. The CDR3 spells CASSLTGAIWNTEAFF. CDR3 in DNA: TGTGCCAGCAGCTTAACAGGGGCCATTTGGAACACTGAAGCTTTCTTT.

The rearrangement links TRBV30 to TRBJ1-1; 7 bases are a match to TRBD1. The CDR3 contains 13 residues. Per the germline V gene, CDR1 is GTSNPN and CDR2 is SVGIG (reference sequence). The V and J ends lost 2 bases and 4 bases, in that order; junction bases with no gene match: 4. The CDR3 is CAWSRGHGTEAFF. CDR3 bases: TGTGCCTGGAGTAGGGGGCATGGCACTGAAGCTTTCTTT.

This clone was detected only once. The chain carries TRBV9 and TRBJ1-4; weak D call: TRBD1 (6 bases). This CDR3 contains 16 residues. The germline gives CDR1 SGDLS, CDR2 YYNGEE. Trimming removed 0 bases from V and 7 bases from J, with 16 bases in between. The CDR3 loop reads CASSVGAGAGSEKLFF. CDR3 coding DNA: TGTGCCAGCAGCGTAGGAGCAGGGGCCGGGAGTGAAAAACTGTTTTTT.

The rearrangement links TRBV7-2 to TRBJ2-5; the D is unclear. The CDR3 totals 13 residues. The germline V and J ends were trimmed by 2 bases and 5 bases, with 9 bases remaining between them. The germline gives CDR1 SGHTA, CDR2 FQGNSA. CDR3 residues: CASSLMAWETQYF. CDR3 DNA: TGTGCCAGCAGCTTAATGGCCTGGGAGACCCAGTACTTC.

The chain uses TRBV7-2 and TRBJ1-2; D is possibly TRBD1 (5 bases). Trimming shortened V by 5 bases and J by 7 bases, and 14 bases separated the two germline ends. From germline, CDR1 is SGHTA and CDR2 FQGNSA. The CDR3 spans 13 residues. This chain's CDR3 is CASSPGGVVGYTF. In DNA form, the CDR3 reads TGTGCCAGCAGCCCGGGGGGGGTGGTTGGCTACACCTTC.

V usage is TRBV25-1 and J usage is TRBJ2-1; TRBD2 matches at 8 bases. The CDR3 is 14 residues long. In germline, CDR1 is MGHDK, CDR2 SYGVNS. Trimming cost V 2 bases and J 8 bases; bases outside gene matches: 5. CDR3 coding DNA: TGTGCCAGCAGTGAACGACTAGCGAGGGATGAGCAGTTCTTC. Its protein is CASSERLARDEQFF.

The rearrangement links TRBV9 to TRBJ1-2; TRBD1 is a possible D gene (6 bases). The germline CDR1 and CDR2 sequences are SGDLS and YYNGEE. Trimming removed 0 bases from V and 4 bases from J, with 10 bases in between. This CDR3 region has 14 residues. Written as DNA, the CDR3 is TGTGCCAGCAGCGTAGAGGGGACAACCTATGGCTACACCTTC. Its translation is CASSVEGTTYGYTF.

The rearrangement links TRBV6-6 to TRBJ1-6, with unresolved D. With 5 bases removed from V and 8 bases from J, the gap between germline ends came to 10 bases. CDR3 length: 13 residues. Germline loops: CDR1 MNHNY, CDR2 SVGAGI (reference sequence). The chain's CDR3 is CASSTHGDSPLHF. The CDR3 coding sequence is TGTGCCAGCAGTACTCACGGGGATTCACCCCTCCACTTT.

This clone came up once. This chain uses TRBV11-2 with TRBJ1-1; D not certain. Trimming removed 4 bases from V and 10 bases from J, with 16 bases in between. The CDR3 contains 13 residues. The germline V gene has CDR1 SGHAT and CDR2 FQNNGV. CDR3 sequence (DNA): TGTGCCAGCAGCTCGTCAGGCAGGTATGGAGCTTTCTTT. Protein: CASSSSGRYGAFF.

The chain employs TRBV27 and TRBJ2-5; D unresolved. Near its end, the DNA agrees better with TRBJ2-7, so the J call may be wrong. The CDR3 length is 14 residues. Germline V lookup: CDR1 MNHEY, CDR2 SMNVEV (reference sequence). CDR3 DNA: TGTGCCAGCATGGCAGGCTCAAAACGGTACGAGCAGTACTTC. Translating it yields CASMAGSKRYEQYF.

The chain combines TRBV19 with TRBJ1-6; D is uncertain. The V and J ends lost 10 bases and 3 bases respectively, with 10 bases between them. The V gene's germline CDR1 is LNHDA and CDR2 SQIVND (reference sequence). CDR3 size: 13 residues. The CDR3 bases are TGTGCCACCAAAGACATCTATAATTCACCCCTCCACTTT. Translation: CATKDIYNSPLHF.

Written as DNA, the CDR3 is TGTGCCACCAGCAGAGATCAAGGGGGACGCGGCTACACCTTC. This translates into CATSRDQGGRGYTF. The chain combines TRBV15 with TRBJ1-2, with D possibly being TRBD1 (6 bases). Trimming cost V 0 bases and J 8 bases, with 13 bases left between them. CDR1 LNHNV and CDR2 YYDKDF come from the germline V gene (reference sequence). This CDR3 has 14 amino acids.

The chain combines TRBV30 with TRBJ1-1, with 10 bases matching TRBD1. J was trimmed by 10 bases and V by 3 bases; bases with no gene match: 2. The CDR3 has 11 amino acids. Per the germline V gene, CDR1 is GTSNPN and CDR2 is SVGIG (reference sequence). The CDR3 DNA is TGTGCCTGGAGAGACAGGGGGCCAGCTTTCTTT. It encodes CAWRDRGPAFF.